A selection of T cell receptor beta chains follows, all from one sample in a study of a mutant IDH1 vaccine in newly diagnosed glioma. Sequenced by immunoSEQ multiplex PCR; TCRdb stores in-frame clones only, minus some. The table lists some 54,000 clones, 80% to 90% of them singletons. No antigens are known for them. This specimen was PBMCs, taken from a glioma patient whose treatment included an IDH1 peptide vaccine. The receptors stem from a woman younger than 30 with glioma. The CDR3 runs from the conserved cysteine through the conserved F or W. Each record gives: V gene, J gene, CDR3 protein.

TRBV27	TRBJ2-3	CASSLTSGQGEYF
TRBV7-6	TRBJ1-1	CASSRRQELEAFF
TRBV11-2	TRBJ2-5	CASSLPSGRRKTQYF
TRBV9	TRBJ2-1	CASSVAPGPTSYNEQFF
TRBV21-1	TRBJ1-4	CASSKEEGATNEKLFF
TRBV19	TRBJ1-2	CASISRDRDYGYTF
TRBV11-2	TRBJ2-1	CASSSQTSSNEQFF
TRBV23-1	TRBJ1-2	CASSPEVYGYTF
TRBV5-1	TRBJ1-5	CASSSVGGGQPQHF
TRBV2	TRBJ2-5	CASSPREGTQYF
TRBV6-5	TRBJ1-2	CASSPGQQRDGYTF
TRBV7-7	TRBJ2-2	CASSPGLANTGELFF
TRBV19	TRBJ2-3	CASSMGLAAPTQYF
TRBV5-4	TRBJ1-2	CASSLERSGPRGGGYTF
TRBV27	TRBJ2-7	CASSVRGAYEQYF
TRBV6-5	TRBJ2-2	CASSFFTGELFF
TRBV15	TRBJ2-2	CATRPAGGTGELFF
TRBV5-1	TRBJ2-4	CASSLTGGKDIQYF
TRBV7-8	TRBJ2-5	CASSSWRSPQETQYF
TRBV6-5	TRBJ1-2	CASWGPVYGYTF
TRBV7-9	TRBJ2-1	CASSYSSVEQFF
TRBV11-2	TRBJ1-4	CASSLPGYEKLFF
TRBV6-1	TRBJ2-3	CASSEGSGGATDTQYF
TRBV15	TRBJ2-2	CATSRDLRVSGELFF
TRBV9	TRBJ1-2	CASSVGQGALANYGYTF